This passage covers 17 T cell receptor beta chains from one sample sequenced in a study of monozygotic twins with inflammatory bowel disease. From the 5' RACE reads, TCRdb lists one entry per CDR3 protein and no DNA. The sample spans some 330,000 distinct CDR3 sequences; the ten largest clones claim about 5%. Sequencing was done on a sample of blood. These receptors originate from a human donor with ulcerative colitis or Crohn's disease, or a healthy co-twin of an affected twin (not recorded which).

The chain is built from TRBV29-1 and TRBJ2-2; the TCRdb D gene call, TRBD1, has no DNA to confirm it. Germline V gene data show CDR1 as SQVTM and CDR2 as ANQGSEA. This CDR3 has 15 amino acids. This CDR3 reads CSAQTGGEVTGELFF.

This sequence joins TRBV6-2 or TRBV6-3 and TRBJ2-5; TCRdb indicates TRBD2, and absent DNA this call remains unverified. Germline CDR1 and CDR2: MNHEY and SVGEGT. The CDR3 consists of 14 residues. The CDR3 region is CASSYSWRGETQYF.

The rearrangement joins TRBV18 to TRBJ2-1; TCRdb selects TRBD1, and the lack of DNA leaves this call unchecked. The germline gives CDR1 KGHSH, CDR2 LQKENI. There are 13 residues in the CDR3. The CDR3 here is CASSPQTDNEQFF. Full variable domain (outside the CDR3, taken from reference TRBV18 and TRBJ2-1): NAGVMQNPRHLVRRRGQEARLRCSPMKGHSHVYWYRQLPEEGLKFMVYLQKENIIDESGMPKERFSAEFPKEGPSILRIQQVVRGDSAAYFCASSPQTDNEQFFGPGTRLTVL.

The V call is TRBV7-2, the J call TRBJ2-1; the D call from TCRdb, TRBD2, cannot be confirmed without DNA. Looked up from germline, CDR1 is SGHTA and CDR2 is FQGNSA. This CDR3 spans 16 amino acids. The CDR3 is CASSLGRLGGRNEQFF.

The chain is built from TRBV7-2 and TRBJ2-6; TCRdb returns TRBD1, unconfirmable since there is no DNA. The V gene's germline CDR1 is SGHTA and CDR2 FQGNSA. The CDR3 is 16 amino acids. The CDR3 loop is CASSLAQGPGANVLTF.

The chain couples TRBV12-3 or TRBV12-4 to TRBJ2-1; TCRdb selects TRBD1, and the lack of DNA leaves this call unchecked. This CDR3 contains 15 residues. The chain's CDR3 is CASTGPWAENNEQFF.

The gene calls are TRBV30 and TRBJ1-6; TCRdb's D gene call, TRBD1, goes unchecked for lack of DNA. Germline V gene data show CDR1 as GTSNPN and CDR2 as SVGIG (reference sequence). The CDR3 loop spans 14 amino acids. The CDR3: CAWNSGQVQAPLHF. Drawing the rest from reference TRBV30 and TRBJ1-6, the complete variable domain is SQTIHQWPATLVQPVGSPLSLECTVEGTSNPNLYWYRQAAGRGLQLLFYSVGIGQISSEVPQNLSASRPQDRQFILSSKKLLLSDSGFYLCAWNSGQVQAPLHFGNGTRLTVT.

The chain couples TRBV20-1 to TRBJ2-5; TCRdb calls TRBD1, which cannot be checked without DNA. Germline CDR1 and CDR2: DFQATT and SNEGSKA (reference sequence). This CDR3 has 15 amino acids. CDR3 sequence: CSLPSYGRGQETQYF.

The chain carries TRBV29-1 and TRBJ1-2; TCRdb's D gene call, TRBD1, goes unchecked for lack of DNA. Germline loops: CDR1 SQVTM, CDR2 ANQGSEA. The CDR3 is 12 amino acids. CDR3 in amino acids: CSIPPTGYGYTF.

The CDR3 loop is CSARDTTGDSSYEQYF. The chain carries TRBV20-1 and TRBJ2-7; the D call of TRBD1 rests on TCRdb alone, since no DNA is present to check it. Germline-derived CDR1 and CDR2 are DFQATT and SNEGSKA (reference sequence). The CDR3 runs 16 residues.

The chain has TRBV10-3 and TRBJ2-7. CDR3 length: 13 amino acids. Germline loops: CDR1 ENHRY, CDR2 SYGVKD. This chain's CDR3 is CAISAISSYEQYF.

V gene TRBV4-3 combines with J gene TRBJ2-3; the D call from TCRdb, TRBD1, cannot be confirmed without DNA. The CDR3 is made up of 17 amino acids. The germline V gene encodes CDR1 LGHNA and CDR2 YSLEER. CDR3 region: CASSLHDRDPSTDTQYF.

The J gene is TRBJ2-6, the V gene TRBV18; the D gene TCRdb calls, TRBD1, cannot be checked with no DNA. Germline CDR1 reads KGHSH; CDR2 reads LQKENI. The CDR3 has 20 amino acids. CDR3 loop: CASSPKTGTGLLAGANVLTF.

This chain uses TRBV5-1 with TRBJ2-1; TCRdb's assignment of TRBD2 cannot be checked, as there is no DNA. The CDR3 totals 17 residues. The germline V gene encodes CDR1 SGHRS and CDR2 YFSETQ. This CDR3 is CASSFEGGGAFLNEQFF.

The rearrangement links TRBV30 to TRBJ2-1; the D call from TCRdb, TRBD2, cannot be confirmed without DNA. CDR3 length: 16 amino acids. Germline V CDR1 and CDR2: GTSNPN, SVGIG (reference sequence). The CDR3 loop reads CAWSTPNGRSYNEQFF.

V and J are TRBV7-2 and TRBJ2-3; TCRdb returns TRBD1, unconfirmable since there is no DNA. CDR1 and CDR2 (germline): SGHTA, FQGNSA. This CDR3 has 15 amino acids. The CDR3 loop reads CASSLTGTATDTQYF.

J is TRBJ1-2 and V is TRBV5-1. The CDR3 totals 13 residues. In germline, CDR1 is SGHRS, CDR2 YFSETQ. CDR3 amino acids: CASSLGENYGYTF.